This is a list of T cell receptor beta chains from one sample in a study of shared clonotypes between healthy human individuals. Repertoires were generated with immunoSEQ multiplex PCR, while TCRdb's copy carries only in-frame clones and drops some. The sample includes over a million clones, roughly 74% of them seen just once. The sequencing input was memory CD4+ T cells from PBMCs. These receptor sequences come from a man between 18 and 35 years old in good health. Some clones in this sample may be carry-over from other donors' samples. Each CDR3 is given with its conserved first and last residue. Each record gives: J gene, V gene, D gene, clone size, CDR3 DNA, CDR3 protein. D genes are given only for firm matches. A row's size may be missing; if present it is once, few, many or a size class.

TRBJ2-1	TRBV4-2	TRBD2	.	TGTGCCAGCAGCCAGGAAGGGACTAGCGGAACAAGCTCCTACAATGAGCAGTTCTTC	CASSQEGTSGTSSYNEQFF
TRBJ2-7	TRBV5-1	TRBD1	.	TGCGCCAGCAGGTCTACAGGGGTTATTTACGAGCAGTACTTC	CASRSTGVIYEQYF
TRBJ2-5	TRBV6-1	.	once	TGTGCCAGCAGTGAGGGGGACCGGGACCGGGAGACCCAGTACTTC	CASSEGDRDRETQYF
TRBJ2-2	TRBV7-2	TRBD2	.	TGTGCCAGCAGCTTTGGACAAGCCGGGACTAGCACGACCGGGGAGCTGTTTTTT	CASSFGQAGTSTTGELFF
TRBJ2-1	TRBV5-1	.	.	TGCGCCAGCAGCTTTGTGGCTTCGCGGGGCTACAATGAGCAGTTCTTC	CASSFVASRGYNEQFF
TRBJ2-4	TRBV28	TRBD1	.	TGTGCCAGCAGAGACGACAGGGGTAAGGACATTCAGTACTTC	CASRDDRGKDIQYF
TRBJ2-1	TRBV5-1	TRBD1	.	TGCGCCAGCAGCTTGTTGTCAGGGGGCAATGAGCAGTTCTTC	CASSLLSGGNEQFF
TRBJ1-1	TRBV6-5	.	many	TGTGCCAGCAGTTTTATTAGGAACACTGAAGCTTTCTTT	CASSFIRNTEAFF
TRBJ2-3	TRBV11-1	TRBD2	.	TGTGCCAGCAGCCCCGGGGCGGGGAGGGCCGCAGATACGCAGTATTTT	CASSPGAGRAADTQYF
TRBJ2-7	TRBV4-3	TRBD2	few	TGCGCCAGCAGCCCCTGGCGGGCAGATAGGGCTAGCGGGAGCTTTTCTTACGAGCAGTACTTC	CASSPWRADRASGSFSYEQYF
TRBJ2-7	TRBV7-8	.	.	TGTGCCAGCAGCTTTCTAGGTTACAGGGACTACGAGCAGTACTTC	CASSFLGYRDYEQYF
TRBJ2-7	TRBV11-2	TRBD2	once	TGTGCCAGCAGCTCCCCCAGGGCAGCGGGACACGAGCAGTACTTC	CASSSPRAAGHEQYF
TRBJ1-5	TRBV6-6	.	.	TGTGCCAGCAGTTACCGCTCCGGGAATCAGCCCCAGCATTTT	CASSYRSGNQPQHF
TRBJ2-1	TRBV20-1	.	once	TGCAGTGCTAGAAGCAATGAGCAGTTCTTC	CSARSNEQFF
TRBJ1-2	TRBV5-1	.	.	TGCGCCAGCAGCCAAGGACAGTGGGAGACTAACTATGGCTACACCTTC	CASSQGQWETNYGYTF
TRBJ2-6	TRBV5-1	TRBD1	.	TGCGCCAGCACCCTGCTGCCGGGACAGGGGCCCCTAGGGACTTTC	CASTLLPGQGPLGTF
TRBJ2-7	TRBV7-2	TRBD2	once	TGTGCCAGCAGCTTACGGCGGGAGATCTACGAGCAGTACTTC	CASSLRREIYEQYF
TRBJ2-2	TRBV9	.	.	TGTGCCAGCAGCCGACTCGACACCGGGGAGCTGTTTTTT	CASSRLDTGELFF
TRBJ1-4	TRBV27	.	.	TGTGCCAGCAGCTCACAAGGGCAGGGGATGGGAAAACTGTTTTTT	CASSSQGQGMGKLFF
TRBJ1-4	TRBV19	TRBD1	.	TGTGCCAGTAGATCTCGACAGGGACTTAATGAAAAACTGTTTTTT	CASRSRQGLNEKLFF
TRBJ2-7	TRBV10-3	TRBD1	.	TGTGCCATAAGACAGGGTGGGAGCTACGAGCAGTACTTC	CAIRQGGSYEQYF
TRBJ2-1	TRBV6-1	TRBD2	.	TGTGCCAGCAGATACGGACTAGCGGGAGGCAATGAGCAGTTCTTC	CASRYGLAGGNEQFF
TRBJ2-1	TRBV7-3	TRBD1	.	TGTGCCAGCAGCCCCACCCGGGACAGACTCAATGAGCAGTTCTTC	CASSPTRDRLNEQFF
TRBJ2-7	TRBV10-1	.	.	TGCGCCAGCACCCATCCCGACAGTACCTACGAGCAGTACTTC	CASTHPDSTYEQYF
TRBJ1-2	TRBV10-3	TRBD1	.	TGTGCCATCAGCGGACAGGGGGCGAATGGCTACACCTTC	CAISGQGANGYTF
TRBJ2-1	TRBV5-1	.	.	TGCGCCAGCAGCTTTGCTGGGACGCCCTACAATGAGCAGTTCTTC	CASSFAGTPYNEQFF
TRBJ2-1	TRBV14	TRBD2	.	TGTGCCAGCAGCGGTACTAGCGGGAGGATCTACAATGAGCAGTTCTTC	CASSGTSGRIYNEQFF
TRBJ2-1	TRBV4-1	TRBD1	few	TGCGCCAGCACCTCGGGGCAGGGGGCTGGATCCTACAATGAGCAGTTCTTC	CASTSGQGAGSYNEQFF
TRBJ1-3	TRBV19	.	once	TGTGCCAGTAGACCCAGGACAGAGCCAGGAAACACCATATATTTT	CASRPRTEPGNTIYF
TRBJ2-5	TRBV7-2	.	.	TGTGCCAGCAGCTTTGGGACCGGGCGGAAGGCCCAGTACTTC	CASSFGTGRKAQYF
TRBJ2-7	TRBV27	.	.	TGTGCCAGCAGTTTACGTCCCGGACTAGGGGGCCTAGGCTCCTACGAGCAGTACTTC	CASSLRPGLGGLGSYEQYF
TRBJ2-2	TRBV18	.	few	TGTGCCAGCTCACCAACTATAGGATCCGGGGAGCTGTTTTTT	CASSPTIGSGELFF
TRBJ1-1	TRBV29-1	.	many	TGCAGCGTTGGTTTCGGCCGCACTGAAGCTTTCTTT	CSVGFGRTEAFF
TRBJ2-4	TRBV4-1	.	once	TGCGCCAGCAGCCAAGATAGCGGCCCTACACGCTTC	CASSQDSGPTRF
TRBJ2-7	TRBV28	.	.	TGTGCCAGCAGTTCGAGAGGTGGGACCTACGAGCAGTACTTC	CASSSRGGTYEQYF
TRBJ1-1	TRBV28	.	.	TGTGCCAGCAGCCCCCTCATATCGACTGAAGCTTTCTTT	CASSPLISTEAFF
TRBJ1-1	TRBV7-9	TRBD1	.	TGTGCCAGCAGCTCGTCGGACAGGCCCCTCGACTTT	CASSSSDRPLDF
TRBJ2-2	TRBV6-5	.	.	TGTGCCAGCAGTTACTCCCCCCCCGGGAGTGGCGGGGAGCTGTTTTTT	CASSYSPPGSGGELFF
TRBJ1-1	TRBV27	.	.	TGTGCCAGCAGTCCTCCCCTTAGAGGCGGCCCCTATGACACTGAAGCTTTCTTT	CASSPPLRGGPYDTEAFF
TRBJ1-2	TRBV2	.	.	TGTGCCAGCAGTGATACCGGGACACAAAGAGATGGCTACACCTTC	CASSDTGTQRDGYTF
TRBJ1-2	TRBV6-1	.	once	TGTGCCAGCAGTGAATACCGGACATTCTATTGGTATGGCTACACCTTC	CASSEYRTFYWYGYTF
TRBJ2-3	TRBV5-6	.	.	TGTGCCAGCAGTACGAGGGGCTCAGATACGCAGTATTTT	CASSTRGSDTQYF
TRBJ2-5	TRBV5-6	.	.	TGTGCCAGCAGCTGGGAAGCGGCCTACCAAGAGACCCAGTACTTC	CASSWEAAYQETQYF
TRBJ1-2	TRBV6-1	TRBD1	.	TGTGCCAGCAGTGAGTTGGGACAGGGGGCTCCCTTTCGCTATGGCTACACCTTC	CASSELGQGAPFRYGYTF
TRBJ1-1	TRBV5-1	.	.	TGCGCCAGCAGCTTGAGTTCGGGGGCCTCTGAAGCTTTCTTT	CASSLSSGASEAFF
TRBJ1-2	TRBV9	TRBD1	.	TGTGCCAGCAGCGGAACGAGGGGGCGCAGCTATGGCTACACCTTC	CASSGTRGRSYGYTF
TRBJ1-2	TRBV11-2	.	.	TGTGCCAGCAGCCCGGGGCAAACGGGTGGCTACACCTTC	CASSPGQTGGYTF
TRBJ1-2	TRBV28	TRBD1	few	TGTGCCAGCAGTCCCAGGACAGGGGGAGGCTATGGCTACACCTTC	CASSPRTGGGYGYTF
TRBJ2-5	TRBV30	TRBD1	.	TGTGCCTGGGATGGACAGGTCCAAGAGACCCAGTACTTC	CAWDGQVQETQYF
TRBJ1-2	TRBV5-1	TRBD1	.	TGCGCCAGCAGCTTCAGGGGGCCTAACTATGGCTACACCTTC	CASSFRGPNYGYTF
TRBJ2-6	TRBV6-5	TRBD1	once	TGTGCCAGCAGAGCCGGACAGGCTGGGGCCAACGTCCTGACTTTC	CASRAGQAGANVLTF
TRBJ2-6	TRBV28	.	.	TGTGCCAGCAGTCGATCGACGGGGGGGGCCAACGTCCTGACTTTC	CASSRSTGGANVLTF
TRBJ2-7	TRBV15	.	few	TGTGCCACCAGCAGAGATCGGCGCAACACCTACGAGCAGTACTTC	CATSRDRRNTYEQYF
TRBJ2-1	TRBV28	.	few	TGTGCCAGCAGTTTAACTAGCCTCAATGAGCAGTTCTTC	CASSLTSLNEQFF
TRBJ1-1	TRBV19	.	few	TGTGCCAGTAGTAGGCGACAGTTGAACACTGAAGCTTTCTTT	CASSRRQLNTEAFF
TRBJ2-1	TRBV28	.	.	TGTGCCAGCAGTTTAGAACATGAGCAGTTCTTC	CASSLEHEQFF
TRBJ1-5	TRBV30	.	.	TGTGCCTGGACGGACGGGGGCAGGGGCCGCAATCAGCCCCAGCATTTT	CAWTDGGRGRNQPQHF